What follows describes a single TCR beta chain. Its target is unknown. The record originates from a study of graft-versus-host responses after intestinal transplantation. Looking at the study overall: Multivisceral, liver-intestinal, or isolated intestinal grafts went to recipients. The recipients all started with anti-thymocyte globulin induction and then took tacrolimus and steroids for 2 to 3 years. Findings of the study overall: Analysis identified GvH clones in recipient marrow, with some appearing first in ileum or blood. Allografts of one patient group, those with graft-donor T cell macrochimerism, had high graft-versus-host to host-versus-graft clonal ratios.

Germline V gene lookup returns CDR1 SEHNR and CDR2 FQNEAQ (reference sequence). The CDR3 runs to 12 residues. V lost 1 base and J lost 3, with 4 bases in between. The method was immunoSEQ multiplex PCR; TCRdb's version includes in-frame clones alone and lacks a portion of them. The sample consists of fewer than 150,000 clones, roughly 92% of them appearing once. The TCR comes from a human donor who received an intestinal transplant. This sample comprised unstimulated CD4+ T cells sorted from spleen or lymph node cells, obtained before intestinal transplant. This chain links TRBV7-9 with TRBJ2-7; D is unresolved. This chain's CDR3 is CASSLDIYEQYF. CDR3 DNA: TGTGCCAGCAGCTTAGATATCTACGAGCAGTACTTC.